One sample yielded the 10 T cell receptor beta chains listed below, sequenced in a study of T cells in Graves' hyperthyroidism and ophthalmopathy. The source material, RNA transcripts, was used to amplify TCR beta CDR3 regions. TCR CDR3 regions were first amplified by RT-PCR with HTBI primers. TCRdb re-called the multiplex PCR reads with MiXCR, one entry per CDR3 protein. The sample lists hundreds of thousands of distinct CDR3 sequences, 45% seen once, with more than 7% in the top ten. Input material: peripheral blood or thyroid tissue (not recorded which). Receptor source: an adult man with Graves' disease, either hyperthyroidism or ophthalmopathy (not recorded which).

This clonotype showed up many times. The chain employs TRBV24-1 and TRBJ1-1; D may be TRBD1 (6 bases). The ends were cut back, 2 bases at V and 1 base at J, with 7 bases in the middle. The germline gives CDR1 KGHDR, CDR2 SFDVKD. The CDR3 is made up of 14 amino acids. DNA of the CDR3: TGTGCCACCAGTGATTCAGGGGCGAACACTGAAGCTTTCTTT. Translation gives CATSDSGANTEAFF.

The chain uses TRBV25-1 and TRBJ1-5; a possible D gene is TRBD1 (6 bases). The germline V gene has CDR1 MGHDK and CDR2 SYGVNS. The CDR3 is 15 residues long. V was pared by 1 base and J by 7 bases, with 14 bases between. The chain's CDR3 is CASSESGAGDQPQHF. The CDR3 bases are TGTGCCAGCAGTGAATCGGGGGCCGGGGACCAGCCCCAGCATTTT.

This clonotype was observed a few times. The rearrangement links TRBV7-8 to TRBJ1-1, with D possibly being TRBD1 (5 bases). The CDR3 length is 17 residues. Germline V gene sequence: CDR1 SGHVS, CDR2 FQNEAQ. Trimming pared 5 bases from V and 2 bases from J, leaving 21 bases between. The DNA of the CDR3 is TGTGCCAGCAGCCAGGCCGGGACCTCCCTTGCTAACACTGAAGCTTTCTTT. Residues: CASSQAGTSLANTEAFF.

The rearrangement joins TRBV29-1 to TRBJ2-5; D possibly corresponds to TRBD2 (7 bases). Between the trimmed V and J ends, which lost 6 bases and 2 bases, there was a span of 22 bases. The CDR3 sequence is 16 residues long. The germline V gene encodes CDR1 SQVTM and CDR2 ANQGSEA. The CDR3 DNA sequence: TGCAGCGTCGACGACGTCCGGGGGGCTCCTCAAGAGACCCAGTACTTC. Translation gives CSVDDVRGAPQETQYF.

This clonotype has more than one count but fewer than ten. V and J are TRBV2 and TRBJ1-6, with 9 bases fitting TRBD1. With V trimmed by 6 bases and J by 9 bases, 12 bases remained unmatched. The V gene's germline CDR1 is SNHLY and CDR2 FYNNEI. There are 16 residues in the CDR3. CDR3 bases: TGTGCCAGCAGCCCCGGGACAGGGAGCCCAGGTTCACCCCTCCACTTT. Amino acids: CASSPGTGSPGSPLHF.

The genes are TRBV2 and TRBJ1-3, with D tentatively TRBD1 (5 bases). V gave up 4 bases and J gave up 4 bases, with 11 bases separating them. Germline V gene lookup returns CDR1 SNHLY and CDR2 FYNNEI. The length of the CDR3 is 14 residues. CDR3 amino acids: CASSVPGLGNTIYF. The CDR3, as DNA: TGTGCCAGCAGTGTCCCGGGACTCGGAAACACCATATATTTT.

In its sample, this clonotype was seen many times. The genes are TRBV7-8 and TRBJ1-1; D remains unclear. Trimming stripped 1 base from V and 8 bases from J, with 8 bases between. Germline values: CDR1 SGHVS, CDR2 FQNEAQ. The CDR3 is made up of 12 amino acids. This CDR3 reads CASSLGHKEAFF. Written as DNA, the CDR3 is TGTGCCAGCAGCTTAGGGCACAAGGAAGCTTTCTTT. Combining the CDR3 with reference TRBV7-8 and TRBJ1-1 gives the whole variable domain GAGVSQSPRYKVAKRGQDVALRCDPISGHVSLFWYQQALGQGPEFLTYFQNEAQLDKSGLPSDRFFAERPEGSVSTLKIQRTQQEDSAVYLCASSLGHKEAFFGQGTRLTVV.

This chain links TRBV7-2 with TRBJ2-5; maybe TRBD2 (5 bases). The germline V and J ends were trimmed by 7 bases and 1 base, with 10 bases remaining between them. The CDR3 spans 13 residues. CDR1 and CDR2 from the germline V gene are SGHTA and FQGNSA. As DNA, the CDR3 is TGTGCCAGCACCTTTAGCGCCCAAGAGACCCAGTACTTC. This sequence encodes CASTFSAQETQYF.

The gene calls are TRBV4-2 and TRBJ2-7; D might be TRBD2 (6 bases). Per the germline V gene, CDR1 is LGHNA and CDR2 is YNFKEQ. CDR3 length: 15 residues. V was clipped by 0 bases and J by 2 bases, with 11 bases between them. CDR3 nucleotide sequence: TGTGCCAGCAGCCAAGAGTTCAGGGAGGCCTACGAGCAGTACTTC. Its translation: CASSQEFREAYEQYF.

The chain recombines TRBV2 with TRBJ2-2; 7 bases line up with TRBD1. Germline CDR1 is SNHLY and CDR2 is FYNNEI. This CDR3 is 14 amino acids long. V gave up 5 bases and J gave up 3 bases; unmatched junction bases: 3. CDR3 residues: CASSQDRYTGELFF. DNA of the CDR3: TGTGCCAGCAGTCAGGACAGGTACACCGGGGAGCTGTTTTTT.